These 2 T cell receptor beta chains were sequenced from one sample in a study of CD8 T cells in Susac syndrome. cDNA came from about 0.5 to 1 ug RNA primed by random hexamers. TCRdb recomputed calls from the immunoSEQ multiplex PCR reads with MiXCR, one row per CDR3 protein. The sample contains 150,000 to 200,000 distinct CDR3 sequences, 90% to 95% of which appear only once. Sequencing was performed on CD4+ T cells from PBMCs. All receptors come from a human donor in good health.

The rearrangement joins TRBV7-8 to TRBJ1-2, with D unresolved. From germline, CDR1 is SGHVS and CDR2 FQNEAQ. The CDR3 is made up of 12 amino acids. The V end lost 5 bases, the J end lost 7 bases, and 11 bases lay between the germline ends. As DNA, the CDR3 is TGTGCCAGCAGCCCGGGAGGCAGTGGCTACACCTTC. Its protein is CASSPGGSGYTF.

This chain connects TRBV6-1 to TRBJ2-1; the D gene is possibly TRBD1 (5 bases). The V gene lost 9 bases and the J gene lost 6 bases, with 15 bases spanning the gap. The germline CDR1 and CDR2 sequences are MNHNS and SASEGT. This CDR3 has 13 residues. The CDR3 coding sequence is TGTGCCAGTCTCAGGGAATTGGGCAATGAGCAGTTCTTC. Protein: CASLRELGNEQFF.